This passage covers 14 T cell receptor beta chains from one sample sequenced in a study of T-cell reconstitution after alpha-beta-depleted transplantation in children. Unique molecular identifiers were built into the TCRbeta library. TCRdb analysed the PCR reads with MiXCR anew, one entry per CDR3 protein. The table lists around 230,000 distinct CDR3 sequences, approximately 15% of them singletons. The sample here was PBMCs, mostly from graft donor cells, taken 360 days after TCRalphabeta/CD19-depleted stem cell transplant. These receptors all come from a male patient under 10 years old who had a stem cell transplant for acute lymphoblastic leukemia, so the T cells may come from the graft donor.

In this sample, this clonotype turned up a few times. This chain links TRBV10-2 with TRBJ2-2; D might be TRBD2 (6 bases). Germline loops: CDR1 WSHSY, CDR2 SAAADI. Trimming removed 6 bases at V and 4 bases at J, with 12 bases between. The CDR3 length is 14 residues. The CDR3 nucleotides read TGCGCCAGCAGCCGGGACTCCTCCACCGGGGAGCTGTTTTTT. Protein sequence: CASSRDSSTGELFF.

The chain employs TRBV30 and TRBJ2-5, with D unresolved. V lost 3 bases to trimming and J lost 14 bases, with 22 bases between them. The CDR3 spans 13 residues. Germline-derived CDR1 and CDR2 are GTSNPN and SVGIG (reference sequence). The CDR3, as DNA: TGTGCCTGGAGCTCTGCTGGATCTATTACTCCCTACTTC. It codes for CAWSSAGSITPYF. Supplemented by reference TRBV30 and TRBJ2-5, the full variable domain reads SQTIHQWPATLVQPVGSPLSLECTVEGTSNPNLYWYRQAAGRGLQLLFYSVGIGQISSEVPQNLSASRPQDRQFILSSKKLLLSDSGFYLCAWSSAGSITPYFGPGTRLLVL.

The chain joins TRBV6-5 to TRBJ2-5; TRBD2 matches at 7 bases. CDR1 and CDR2 (germline): MNHEY, SVGAGI. After removal of 2 bases from V and 4 bases from J, the junction contained 4 bases not matched to a gene. This CDR3 contains 14 residues. The CDR3 bases are TGTGCCAGCAGTTACCGGGGGGTAACAGAGACCCAGTACTTC. Protein: CASSYRGVTETQYF.

The rearrangement joins TRBV4-3 to TRBJ2-2; D possibly matches TRBD1 or TRBD2 (6 bases each). V lost 4 bases to trimming and J lost 7 bases, with 19 bases between them. This CDR3 has 16 residues. Germline loops: CDR1 LGHNA, CDR2 YSLEER. The CDR3 protein is CASSRQGGLLSGELFF. In nucleotides, the CDR3 is TGCGCCAGCAGCCGGCAAGGGGGGTTATTGAGCGGGGAGCTGTTTTTT.

This clonotype occurred many times. The chain uses TRBV12-3 or TRBV12-4 and TRBJ2-5; 9 nucleotides line up with TRBD2. J lost 4 bases, V lost 6 bases, and 6 bases had no gene match. This CDR3 spans 14 amino acids. The chain's CDR3 is CASSRSGGSETQYF. CDR3 nucleotide sequence: TGTGCCAGCAGCCGTAGCGGGGGATCAGAGACCCAGTACTTC.

The chain combines TRBV20-1 with TRBJ2-1, with 7 bases aligning to TRBD2. J gave up 2 bases and V 6 bases, and 4 bases lay outside the gene matches. The CDR3 contains 13 residues. CDR1 and CDR2 from the germline V gene are DFQATT and SNEGSKA (reference sequence). The CDR3 nucleotides are TGCAGTGCGGTCCTAGCGGCCTACAATGAGCAGTTCTTC. Amino acids: CSAVLAAYNEQFF.

The DNA of the CDR3 is TGTGCCAGCAGTTCCTCGGAGGGGCCCTCCTACAATGAGCAGTTCTTC. Residues: CASSSSEGPSYNEQFF. The gene calls are TRBV12-3 or TRBV12-4 and TRBJ2-1; TRBD2 is a possible D gene (6 bases). The CDR3 contains 16 residues. V was cut by 4 bases and J by 0 bases, with 13 bases left in between.

CDR3 nucleotide sequence: TGTGCCAGCAGTTTCGAGGGACCTCAAGAGACCCAGTACTTC. Protein: CASSFEGPQETQYF. The chain joins TRBV12-3 or TRBV12-4 to TRBJ2-5; D may be TRBD1 or TRBD2 (5 bases each). This CDR3 contains 14 residues. Trimming left V 3 bases short and J 2 bases short, with 10 bases between.

The V and J genes are TRBV4-3 and TRBJ2-3; D is unresolved. CDR1 and CDR2 (germline): LGHNA, YSLEER. The CDR3 spans 13 residues. Trimming removed 0 bases at V and 5 bases at J, with 6 bases between. Here the CDR3 reads CASSQEQEDTQYF. The CDR3 nucleotides read TGCGCCAGCAGCCAAGAGCAGGAAGATACGCAGTATTTT.

This clonotype has at least ten counts. This chain uses TRBV5-1 with TRBJ2-1; D gene uncertain. Trimming took off 0 bases at V and 1 base at J, with 14 bases between the two ends. CDR3 length: 17 residues. Germline V gene lookup returns CDR1 SGHRS and CDR2 YFSETQ. The CDR3 region is CASSLGQQSISYNEQFF. In nucleotides, the CDR3 is TGCGCCAGCAGCTTGGGCCAACAGTCCATTTCCTACAATGAGCAGTTCTTC.

This clonotype was counted ten times or more. The chain recombines TRBV12-3 or TRBV12-4 with TRBJ1-1; D possibly corresponds to TRBD1 (5 bases). This CDR3 contains 15 residues. Between the trimmed V and J ends, which lost 8 bases and 0 bases, there was a span of 16 bases. The CDR3 loop reads CASQHSGVMNTEAFF. CDR3 bases: TGTGCCAGCCAGCATTCGGGGGTGATGAACACTGAAGCTTTCTTT.

This chain uses TRBV7-9 with TRBJ1-2; D ambiguous. This CDR3 region has 12 residues. The germline CDR1 and CDR2 sequences are SEHNR and FQNEAQ (reference sequence). Trimming removed 1 base at V and 7 bases at J, with 7 bases between. CDR3: CASSLDEGGYTF. For the CDR3, the DNA is TGTGCCAGCAGCTTAGATGAGGGTGGCTACACCTTC.

The rearrangement joins TRBV7-6 to TRBJ2-1; 11 nucleotides line up with TRBD2. V lost 8 bases and J lost 6; bases outside the gene matches: 6. CDR3 length equals 14 residues. CDR1 SGHVS and CDR2 FNYEAQ come from the germline V gene. This CDR3 reads CASSLAGGPNEQFF. The DNA for the CDR3 is TGTGCCAGCTCCCTAGCGGGGGGTCCCAATGAGCAGTTCTTC.

The J gene is TRBJ1-5, the V gene TRBV20-1; no clear D gene. Germline loops: CDR1 DFQATT, CDR2 SNEGSKA (reference sequence). The CDR3 is made up of 13 amino acids. Trimming left V 4 bases short and J 3 bases short, with 10 bases between. For the CDR3, the DNA is TGCAGTGCTATATCGGTCCCCAATCAGCCCCAGCATTTT. This translates into CSAISVPNQPQHF.